The 18 T cell receptor beta chains below all came from one sample that was sequenced in a study of CD8 T cells in ankylosing spondylitis. Overall study findings and caveats: A motif of under ten highly homologous TCR beta variants was seen as apparently characteristic of ankylosing spondylitis blood.

Antigen specificity for these receptors is unknown. From the 5' RACE reads, TCRdb called clonotypes with MiXCR, one entry per CDR3 protein. The sample has about 540,000 distinct CDR3 sequences, roughly 13% seen once. Material: blood, either unsorted or a sorted T cell fraction (not recorded which). Receptors were obtained from a male donor with ankylosing spondylitis.

V and J are TRBV2 and TRBJ1-2, with a tentative D call TRBD1 (6 bases). V was cut by 4 bases and J by 6 bases, with 18 bases left in between. This CDR3 contains 15 residues. Germline CDR1 reads SNHLY; CDR2 reads FYNNEI. CDR3 loop: CASSVTLGQQHGYTF. The CDR3 DNA follows: TGTGCCAGCAGTGTAACCCTAGGACAGCAACATGGCTACACCTTC.

This clonotype was observed a handful of times. The chain employs TRBV11-2 and TRBJ2-1, with 7 bases aligning to TRBD1. The CDR3 consists of 13 residues. Germline V gives CDR1 SGHAT, CDR2 FQNNGV. Trimming removed 5 bases from V and 6 bases from J; junction bases left unmatched: 4. The CDR3 reads CASSMGQFNEQFF. The CDR3 DNA sequence: TGTGCCAGCAGCATGGGACAGTTCAATGAGCAGTTCTTC. The full variable domain, completed using reference TRBV11-2 and TRBJ2-1, is EAGVAQSPRYKIIEKRQSVAFWCNPISGHATLYWYQQILGQGPKLLIQFQNNGVVDDSQLPKDRFSAERLKGVDSTLKIQPAKLEDSAVYLCASSMGQFNEQFFGPGTRLTVL.

The gene calls are TRBV2 and TRBJ1-5; D is unresolved. Between the trimmed V and J ends, which lost 6 bases and 5 bases, there was a span of 14 bases. Germline CDR1 and CDR2: SNHLY and FYNNEI. The CDR3 has 14 residues. This CDR3 reads CASRTDSPHQPQHF. CDR3 nucleotide sequence: TGTGCCAGCAGGACGGACTCTCCCCATCAGCCCCAGCATTTT. The variable domain in full, with the rest retrieved from reference TRBV2 and TRBJ1-5, is EPEVTQTPSHQVTQMGQEVILRCVPISNHLYFYWYRQILGQKVEFLVSFYNNEISEKSEIFDDQFSVERPDGSNFTLKIRSTKLEDSAMYFCASRTDSPHQPQHFGDGTRLSIL.

The rearrangement uses TRBV30 and TRBJ1-2; D remains ambiguous. CDR3 length: 10 residues. Germline CDR1 GTSNPN, CDR2 SVGIG (reference sequence). Trimming pared 2 bases from V and 7 bases from J, leaving 5 bases between. CDR3 nucleotides: TGTGCCTGGAGTCCACCTGGCTACACCTTC. Its protein product is CAWSPPGYTF. Drawing the rest from reference TRBV30 and TRBJ1-2, the complete variable domain is SQTIHQWPATLVQPVGSPLSLECTVEGTSNPNLYWYRQAAGRGLQLLFYSVGIGQISSEVPQNLSASRPQDRQFILSSKKLLLSDSGFYLCAWSPPGYTFGSGTRLTVV.

There are a few counts of this clonotype. The rearrangement uses TRBV12-3 or TRBV12-4 and TRBJ2-1, with a tentative D call TRBD2 (5 bases). The CDR3 is 14 residues long. Deletions cut 3 bases from V and 6 bases from J, with 12 bases between. The CDR3 DNA is TGTGCCAGCAGTTTTCGAGCGGAGCGCAATGAGCAGTTCTTC. It is translated as CASSFRAERNEQFF.

CDR3 amino acids: CASGRAYEQYV. DNA for the CDR3: TGTGCCAGCGGGAGAGCCTACGAGCAGTACGTC. The chain uses TRBV2 and TRBJ2-7, with D maybe TRBD2 (5 bases). V dropped 8 bases and J dropped 2 bases, with 7 bases sitting between them. The CDR3 is 11 residues long. CDR1 is SNHLY, CDR2 FYNNEI, per germline.

This clonotype occurred a few times. The chain links TRBV5-6 to TRBJ2-7, with D possibly matching TRBD2 (6 bases). Germline V gives CDR1 SGHDT, CDR2 YYEEEE. Trimming cost V 3 bases and J 5 bases, with 18 bases left between them. This CDR3 is 15 amino acids long. CDR3 nucleotides: TGTGCCAGCAGCTCTGGAGGGCAGGGAGGCCACGAGCAGTACGTC. Residues: CASSSGGQGGHEQYV.

There are a few counts of this clonotype. The chain is built from TRBV7-2 and TRBJ2-1; D is unclear. From germline, CDR1 is SGHTA and CDR2 FQGNSA. V gave up 9 bases and J gave up 3 bases, with 15 bases separating them. The CDR3 sequence is 14 residues long. The CDR3 protein is CASQMDPLYNEQFF. CDR3 bases: TGTGCCAGTCAGATGGACCCCCTCTACAATGAGCAGTTCTTC.

This clonotype was recorded a few times. The chain is built from TRBV2 and TRBJ2-7, with 8 bases aligning to TRBD2. V lost 3 bases to trimming and J lost 3 bases; unmatched junction nucleotides: 7. Germline V gene sequence: CDR1 SNHLY, CDR2 FYNNEI. This CDR3 spans 15 amino acids. DNA of the CDR3: TGTGCCAGCAGTGAGTTACTAGCGGCCGGCTACGAGCAGTACTTC. Translation: CASSELLAAGYEQYF.

The CDR3 loop reads CASSQGPGTYEQYV. The CDR3 DNA reads TGTGCCAGCAGCCAAGGCCCAGGGACCTACGAGCAGTACGTC. The rearrangement joins TRBV3-1 to TRBJ2-7; TRBD1 might be the D (5 bases). Trimming took 1 base from V and 2 from J, leaving 9 bases between them. The CDR3 is 14 residues long. Germline CDR1 and CDR2: LGHDT and YNNKEL (reference sequence).

The rearrangement uses TRBV3-1 and TRBJ2-1; D might be TRBD2 (6 bases). Trimming removed 4 bases at V and 3 bases at J, with 10 bases between. The CDR3 runs 14 residues. Per the germline V gene, CDR1 is LGHDT and CDR2 is YNNKEL (reference sequence). In DNA form, the CDR3 reads TGTGCCAGCAGCCGTAGCGGTAACTACAATGAGCAGTTCTTC. Translating gives CASSRSGNYNEQFF.

This clonotype has just a few counts. The chain is built from TRBV6-2 or TRBV6-3 and TRBJ2-1, with D uncertain. The CDR3 is made up of 12 amino acids. Deletions cut 2 bases from V and 4 bases from J, with 3 bases between. The V gene's germline CDR1 is MNHEY and CDR2 SVGEGT. CDR3 nucleotide sequence: TGTGCCAGCAGTTACGGGTACAATGAGCAGTTCTTC. This encodes CASSYGYNEQFF.

The genes are TRBV7-6 and TRBJ2-1; tentatively, D is TRBD1 (6 bases). The CDR3 is 16 amino acids. V lost 1 base, J lost 3 bases, and 13 bases lay in between. CDR1 and CDR2 (germline): SGHVS, FNYEAQ. The DNA for the CDR3 is TGTGCCAGCAGCTTAGAATCGGTACAGGGCTACAATGAGCAGTTCTTC. Translating it yields CASSLESVQGYNEQFF.

A note on this clonotype: The junction differs from germline at one of its ends, possibly a read error. The chain carries TRBV3-1 and TRBJ1-1, with D tentatively TRBD1 (5 bases). This CDR3 is built from 14 residues. Germline V gene sequence: CDR1 LGHDT, CDR2 YNNKEL (reference sequence). The CDR3 region has the DNA TGTGCCAGCAGCCTCAGGGCAGGGTACACTGGAGCTTTCTTT. Protein sequence: CASSLRAGYTGAFF. Drawing the rest from reference TRBV3-1 and TRBJ1-1, the complete variable domain is DTAVSQTPKYLVTQMGNDKSIKCEQNLGHDTMYWYKQDSKKFLKIMFSYNNKELIINETVPNRFSPKSPDKAHLNLHINSLELGDSAVYFCASSLRAGYTGAFFGQGTRLTVV.

The gene calls are TRBV2 and TRBJ2-7; D unresolved. Per germline, CDR1 SNHLY and CDR2 FYNNEI. The CDR3 runs to 13 residues. V lost 8 bases and J 0 bases, leaving 11 bases between the germline ends. The CDR3 reads CASFSDSSYEQYV. CDR3 DNA: TGTGCCAGCTTCTCAGACTCCTCCTACGAGCAGTACGTC.

This clonotype was observed a few times. The chain uses TRBV12-3 or TRBV12-4 and TRBJ2-1, with TRBD1 as a possible D gene (6 bases). The ends were cut back, 3 bases at V and 8 bases at J, with 17 bases in the middle. The CDR3 has 15 residues. The CDR3: CASSFVSGDIDEQFF. The DNA of the CDR3 is TGTGCCAGCAGTTTTGTCTCAGGGGATATCGATGAGCAGTTCTTC.

V and J are TRBV2 and TRBJ2-4, with D possibly being TRBD1 or TRBD2 (5 bases each). With 3 bases removed from V and 8 bases from J, the gap between germline ends came to 17 bases. The CDR3 loop spans 15 amino acids. Germline CDR1 is SNHLY and CDR2 is FYNNEI. The CDR3 region is CASSETGALIDIQYF. CDR3 nucleotides: TGTGCCAGCAGTGAGACCGGGGCCCTTATCGACATTCAGTACTTC.

The genes are TRBV24-1 and TRBJ2-4; possible D gene TRBD1, 6 bases. Germline V gene lookup returns CDR1 KGHDR and CDR2 SFDVKD. V shed 4 bases and J shed 6 bases, with 15 bases lying between them. This CDR3 contains 15 residues. The CDR3 is CATSETGTAGNIQYF. DNA for the CDR3: TGTGCCACCAGTGAAACAGGGACCGCCGGAAACATTCAGTACTTC.